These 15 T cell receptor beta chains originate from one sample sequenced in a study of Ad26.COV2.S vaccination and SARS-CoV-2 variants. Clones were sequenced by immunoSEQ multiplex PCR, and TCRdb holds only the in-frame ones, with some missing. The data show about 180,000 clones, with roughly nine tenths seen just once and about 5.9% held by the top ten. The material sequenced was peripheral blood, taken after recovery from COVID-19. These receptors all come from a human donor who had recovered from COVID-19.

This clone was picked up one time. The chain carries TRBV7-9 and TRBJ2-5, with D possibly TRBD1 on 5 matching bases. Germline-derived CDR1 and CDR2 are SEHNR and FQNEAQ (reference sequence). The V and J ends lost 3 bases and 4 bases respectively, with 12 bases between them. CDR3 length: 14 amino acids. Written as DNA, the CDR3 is TGTGCCAGCAGCTTGGGCAGGCAGGGAGAGACCCAGTACTTC. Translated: CASSLGRQGETQYF. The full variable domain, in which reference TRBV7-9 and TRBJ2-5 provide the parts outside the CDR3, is DTGVSQNPRHKITKRGQNVTFRCDPISEHNRLYWYRQTLGQGPEFLTYFQNEAQLEKSRLLSDRFSAERPKGSFSTLEIQRTEQGDSAMYLCASSLGRQGETQYFGPGTRLLVL.

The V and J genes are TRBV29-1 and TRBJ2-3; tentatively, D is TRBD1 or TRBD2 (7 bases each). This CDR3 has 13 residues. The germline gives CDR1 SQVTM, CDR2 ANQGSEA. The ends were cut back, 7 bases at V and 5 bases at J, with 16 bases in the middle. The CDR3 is CSGEGGDRDTQYF. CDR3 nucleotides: TGCAGCGGCGAGGGGGGGGACAGAGATACGCAGTATTTT.

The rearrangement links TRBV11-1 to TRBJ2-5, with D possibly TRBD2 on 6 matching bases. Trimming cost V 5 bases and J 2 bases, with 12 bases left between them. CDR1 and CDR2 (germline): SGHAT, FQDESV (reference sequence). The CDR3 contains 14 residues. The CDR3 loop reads CASSGRGRQETQYF. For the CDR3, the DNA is TGTGCCAGCAGCGGTCGGGGGAGACAAGAGACCCAGTACTTC.

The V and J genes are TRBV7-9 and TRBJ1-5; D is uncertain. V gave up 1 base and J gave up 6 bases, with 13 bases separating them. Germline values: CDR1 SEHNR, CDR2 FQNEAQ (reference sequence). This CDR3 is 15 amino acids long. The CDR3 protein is CASSLDAGLGQPQHF. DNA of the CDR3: TGTGCCAGCAGCTTAGACGCGGGGTTGGGTCAGCCCCAGCATTTT. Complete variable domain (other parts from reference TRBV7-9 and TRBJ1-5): DTGVSQNPRHKITKRGQNVTFRCDPISEHNRLYWYRQTLGQGPEFLTYFQNEAQLEKSRLLSDRFSAERPKGSFSTLEIQRTEQGDSAMYLCASSLDAGLGQPQHFGDGTRLSIL.

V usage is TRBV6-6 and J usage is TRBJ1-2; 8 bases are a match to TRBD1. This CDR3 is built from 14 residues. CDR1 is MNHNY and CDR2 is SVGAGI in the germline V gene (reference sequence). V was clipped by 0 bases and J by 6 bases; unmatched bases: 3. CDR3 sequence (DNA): TGTGCCAGCAGTTACTCGGCAGGGGGCGATGGCTACACCTTC. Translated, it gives CASSYSAGGDGYTF.

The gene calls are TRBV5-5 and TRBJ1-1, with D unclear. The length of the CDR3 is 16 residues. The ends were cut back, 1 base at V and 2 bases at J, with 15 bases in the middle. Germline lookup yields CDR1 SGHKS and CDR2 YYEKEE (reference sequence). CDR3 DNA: TGTGCCAGCAGCTTGACCCCTTGGAATGGAAACACTGAAGCTTTCTTT. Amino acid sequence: CASSLTPWNGNTEAFF.

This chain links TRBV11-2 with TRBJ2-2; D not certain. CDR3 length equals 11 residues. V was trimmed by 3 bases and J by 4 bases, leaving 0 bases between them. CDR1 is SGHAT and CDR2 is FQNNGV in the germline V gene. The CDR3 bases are TGTGCCAGCAGCTTCACCGGGGAGCTGTTTTTT. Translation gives CASSFTGELFF.

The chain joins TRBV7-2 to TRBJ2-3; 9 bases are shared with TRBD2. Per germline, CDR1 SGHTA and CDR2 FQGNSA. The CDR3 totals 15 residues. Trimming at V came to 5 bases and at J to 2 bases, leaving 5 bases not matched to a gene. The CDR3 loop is CASSLQREVTDTQYF. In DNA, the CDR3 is TGTGCCAGCAGCCTCCAGCGGGAGGTCACAGATACGCAGTATTTT.

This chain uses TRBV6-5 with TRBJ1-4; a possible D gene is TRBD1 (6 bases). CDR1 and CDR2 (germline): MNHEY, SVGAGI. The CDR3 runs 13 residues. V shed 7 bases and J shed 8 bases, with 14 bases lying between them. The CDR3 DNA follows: TGTGCCAGCAACAAGGGGGGAAACGAAAAACTGTTTTTT. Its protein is CASNKGGNEKLFF.

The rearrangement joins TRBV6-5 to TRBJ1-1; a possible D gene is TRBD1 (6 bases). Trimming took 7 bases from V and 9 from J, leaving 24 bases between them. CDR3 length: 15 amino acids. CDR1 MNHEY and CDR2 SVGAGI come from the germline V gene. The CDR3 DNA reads TGTGCCAGCAAGATCAATAATTGGACAGAAGGGAAAGCTTTCTTT. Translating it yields CASKINNWTEGKAFF.

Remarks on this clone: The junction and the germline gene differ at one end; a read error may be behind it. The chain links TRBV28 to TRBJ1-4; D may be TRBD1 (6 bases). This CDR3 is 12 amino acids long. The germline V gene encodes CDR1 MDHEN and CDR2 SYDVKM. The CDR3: CASSITGLGPDF. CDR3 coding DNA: TGTGCCAGCAGTATAACAGGGTTAGGCCCGGATTTT. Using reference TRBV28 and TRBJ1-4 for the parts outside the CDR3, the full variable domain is DVKVTQSSRYLVKRTGEKVFLECVQDMDHENMFWYRQDPGLGLRLIYFSYDVKMKEKGDIPEGYSVSREKKERFSLILESASTNQTSMYLCASSITGLGPDFGSGTQLSVL.

Here the CDR3 reads CATVPGQGSRAFF. The DNA for the CDR3 is TGTGCCACCGTACCGGGACAGGGATCAAGAGCTTTCTTT. The chain couples TRBV6-5 to TRBJ1-1, with TRBD1 identical over 9 bases. V lost 10 bases, J lost 10 bases, and 13 bases stayed unmatched. This CDR3 is built from 13 residues. Germline-derived CDR1 and CDR2 are MNHEY and SVGAGI.

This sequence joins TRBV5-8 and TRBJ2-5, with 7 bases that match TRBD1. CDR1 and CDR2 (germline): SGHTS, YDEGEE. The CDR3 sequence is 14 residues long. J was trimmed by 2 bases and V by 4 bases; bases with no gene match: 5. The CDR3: CASSLRQGQETQYF. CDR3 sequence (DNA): TGTGCCAGCAGCCTGAGACAGGGTCAAGAGACCCAGTACTTC.

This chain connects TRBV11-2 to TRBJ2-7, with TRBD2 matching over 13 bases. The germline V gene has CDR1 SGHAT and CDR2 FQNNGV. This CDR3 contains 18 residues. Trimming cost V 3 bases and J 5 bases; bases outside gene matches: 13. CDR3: CASSFLVASGLAGDEQYF. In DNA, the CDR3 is TGTGCCAGCAGCTTTTTAGTGGCGTCCGGACTAGCGGGAGACGAGCAGTACTTC.

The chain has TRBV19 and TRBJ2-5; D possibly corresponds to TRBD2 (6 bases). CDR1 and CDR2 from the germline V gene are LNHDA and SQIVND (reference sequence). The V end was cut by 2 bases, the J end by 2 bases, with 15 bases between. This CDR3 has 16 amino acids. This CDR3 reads CASSITGVVVQETQYF. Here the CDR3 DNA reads TGTGCCAGTAGTATAACGGGGGTGGTGGTTCAAGAGACCCAGTACTTC.